Following are 3 T cell receptor beta chains from one sample sequenced in a study of CD8+ T cells in alopecia areata. Isolated RNA was reverse transcribed into cDNA used as the sequencing template. Assay used: immunoSEQ multiplex PCR; TCRdb lists only in-frame clones, some missing. The top ten clones hold 21% of a sample with roughly 40,000 clones, less than 70% of them seen once. Treatment reported: oral pan-JAK inhibitor, 5-10 mg twice daily. The sample here was CD8+ T cells sorted from blood, taken at week 4, from a patient treated with tofacitinib. These receptors were collected from a human donor with alopecia areata.

The chain recombines TRBV5-1 with TRBJ2-5; 7 bases agree with TRBD2. CDR1 and CDR2 (germline): SGHRS, YFSETQ. The CDR3 is made up of 16 amino acids. V lost 4 bases and J lost 6; bases outside the gene matches: 15. The CDR3 nucleotides read TGCGCCAGCAGCCACGGAATCGGTGGCGGGGGTCAGACCCAGTACTTC. This translates into CASSHGIGGGGQTQYF.

The chain joins TRBV7-9 to TRBJ2-3; either TRBD1 or TRBD2 may fit D (5 bases each). V was shortened by 5 bases and J by 4 bases, with 13 bases between the two germline ends. There are 14 residues in the CDR3. Germline CDR1 reads SEHNR; CDR2 reads FQNEAQ (reference sequence). CDR3: CASSGGSLADTQYF. As DNA, the CDR3 is TGTGCCAGCAGCGGGGGTTCCCTGGCAGATACGCAGTATTTT.

This clone was counted only a few times. The J gene is TRBJ1-6, the V gene TRBV19, with D hard to call. Germline lookup yields CDR1 LNHDA and CDR2 SQIVND (reference sequence). V gave up 3 bases and J gave up 10 bases, with 13 bases separating them. This CDR3 spans 14 amino acids. As DNA, the CDR3 is TGTGCCAGTAGTATCTCGAACGGACCCTCACCCCTCCACTTT. Its protein is CASSISNGPSPLHF. The whole variable domain, filled in from reference TRBV19 and TRBJ1-6, reads DGGITQSPKYLFRKEGQNVTLSCEQNLNHDAMYWYRQDPGQGLRLIYYSQIVNDFQKGDIAEGYSVSREKKESFPLTVTSAQKNPTAFYLCASSISNGPSPLHFGNGTRLTVT.